This section outlines one T cell receptor beta chain sequence together with its context. The antigen is not known. The sample is drawn from a study of CD8+ T cells in alopecia areata. For the study at large: Oral tofacitinib (5 to 10 mg twice daily) was administered to treated patients. Using the percentage of affected scalp area, treated patients' severity was scored.

V was clipped by 6 bases and J by 1 base; unmatched bases: 6. CDR3 length equals 14 residues. CDR1 MNHEY and CDR2 SVGAGI come from the germline V gene. Reverse transcribed after extraction, RNA yielded cDNA as the sequencing template. The assay was immunoSEQ multiplex PCR, and TCRdb's table has in-frame clones only and misses some. The sample carries about 92,000 clones, roughly 46% recorded once. General study results and limits: Whether baseline CD8+ expansion is linked to response remains uncertain, given a single nonresponder.

The treatment is: oral pan-JAK inhibitor, 5-10 mg twice daily. Alopecia areata patients provided lesional scalp punch biopsies and peripheral blood. Sequenced here: CD8+ T cells sorted from blood, sampled at week 24, from a patient treated with tofacitinib. The sequence derives from a human donor with alopecia areata. The V call is TRBV6-5, the J call TRBJ2-7; 7 bases are shared with TRBD1. CDR3 DNA: TGTGCCAGCAGGTCAGGGGGTGGGTCCTACGAGCAGTACTTC. As protein: CASRSGGGSYEQYF.